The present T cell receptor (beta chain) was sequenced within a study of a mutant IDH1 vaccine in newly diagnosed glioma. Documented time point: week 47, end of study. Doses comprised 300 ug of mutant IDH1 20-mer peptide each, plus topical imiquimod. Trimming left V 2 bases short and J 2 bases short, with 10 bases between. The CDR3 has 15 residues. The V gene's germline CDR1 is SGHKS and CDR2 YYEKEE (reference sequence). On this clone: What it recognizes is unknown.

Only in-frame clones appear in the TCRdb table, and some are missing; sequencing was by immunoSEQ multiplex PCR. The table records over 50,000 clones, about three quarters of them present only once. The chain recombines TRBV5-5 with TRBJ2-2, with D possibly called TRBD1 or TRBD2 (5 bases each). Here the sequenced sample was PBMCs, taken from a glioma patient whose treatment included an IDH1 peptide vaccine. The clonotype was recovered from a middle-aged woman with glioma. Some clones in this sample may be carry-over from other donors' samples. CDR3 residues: CASSFRDPNTGELFF. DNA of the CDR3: TGTGCCAGCAGCTTCCGGGACCCTAACACCGGGGAGCTGTTTTTT.